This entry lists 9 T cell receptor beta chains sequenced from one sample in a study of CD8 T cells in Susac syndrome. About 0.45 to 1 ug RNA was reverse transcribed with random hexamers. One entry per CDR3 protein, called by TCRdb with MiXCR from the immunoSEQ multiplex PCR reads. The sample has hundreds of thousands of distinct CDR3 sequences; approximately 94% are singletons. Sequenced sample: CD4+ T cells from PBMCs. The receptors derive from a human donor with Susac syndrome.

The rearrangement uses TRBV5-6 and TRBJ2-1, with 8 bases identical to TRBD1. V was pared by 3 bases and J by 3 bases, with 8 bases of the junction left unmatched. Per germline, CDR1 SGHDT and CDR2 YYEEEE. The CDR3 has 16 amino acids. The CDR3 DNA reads TGTGCCAGCAGCTGGACAGGGCAGGGTGGCTACAATGAGCAGTTCTTC. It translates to CASSWTGQGGYNEQFF.

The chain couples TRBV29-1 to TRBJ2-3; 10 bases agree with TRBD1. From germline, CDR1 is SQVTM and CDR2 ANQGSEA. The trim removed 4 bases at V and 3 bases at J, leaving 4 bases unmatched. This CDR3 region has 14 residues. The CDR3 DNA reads TGCAGCGTTGTTATGGGACAGGGGACAGATACGCAGTATTTT. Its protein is CSVVMGQGTDTQYF.

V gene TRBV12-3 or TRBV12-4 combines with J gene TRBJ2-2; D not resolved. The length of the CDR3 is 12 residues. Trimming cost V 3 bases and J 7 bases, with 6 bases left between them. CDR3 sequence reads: CASSFPGGELFF. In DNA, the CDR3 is TGTGCCAGCAGTTTTCCTGGCGGGGAGCTGTTTTTT.

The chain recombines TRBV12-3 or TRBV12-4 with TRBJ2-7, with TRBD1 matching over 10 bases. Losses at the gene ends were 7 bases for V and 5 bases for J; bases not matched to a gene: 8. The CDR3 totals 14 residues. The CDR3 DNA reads TGTGCCAGCACAAAGGGACAGGGGTTCGACGAGCAGTACTTC. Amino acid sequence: CASTKGQGFDEQYF.

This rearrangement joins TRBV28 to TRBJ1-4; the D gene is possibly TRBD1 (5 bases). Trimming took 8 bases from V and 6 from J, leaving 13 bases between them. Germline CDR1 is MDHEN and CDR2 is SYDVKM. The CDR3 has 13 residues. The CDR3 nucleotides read TGTGCCAGCCAAGTGGACAAGGATGAAAAACTGTTTTTT. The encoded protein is CASQVDKDEKLFF.

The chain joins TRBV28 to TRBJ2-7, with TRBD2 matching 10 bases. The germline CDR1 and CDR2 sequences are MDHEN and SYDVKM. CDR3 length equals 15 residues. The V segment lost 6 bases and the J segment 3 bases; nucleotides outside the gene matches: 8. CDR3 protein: CASRILAGKLYEQYF. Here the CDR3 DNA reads TGTGCCAGCAGGATACTAGCGGGGAAACTCTACGAGCAGTACTTC.

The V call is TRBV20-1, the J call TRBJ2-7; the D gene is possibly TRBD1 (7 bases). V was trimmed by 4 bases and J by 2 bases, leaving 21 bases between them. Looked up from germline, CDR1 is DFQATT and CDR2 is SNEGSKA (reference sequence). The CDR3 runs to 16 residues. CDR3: CSATSPAGGRAYEQYF. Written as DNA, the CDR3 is TGCAGTGCTACCTCCCCGGCAGGGGGGCGCGCCTACGAGCAGTACTTC.

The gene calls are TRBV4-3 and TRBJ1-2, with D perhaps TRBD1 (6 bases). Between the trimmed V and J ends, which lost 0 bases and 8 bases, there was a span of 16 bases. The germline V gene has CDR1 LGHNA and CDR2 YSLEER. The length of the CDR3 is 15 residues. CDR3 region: CASSQEGGQLGGYTF. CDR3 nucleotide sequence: TGCGCCAGCAGCCAAGAAGGGGGGCAGCTGGGGGGCTACACCTTC.

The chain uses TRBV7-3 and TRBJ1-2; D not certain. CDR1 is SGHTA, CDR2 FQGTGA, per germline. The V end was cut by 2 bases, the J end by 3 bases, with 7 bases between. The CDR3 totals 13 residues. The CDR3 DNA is TGTGCCAGCAGCTTAGAGGGTGACTATGGCTACACCTTC. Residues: CASSLEGDYGYTF.